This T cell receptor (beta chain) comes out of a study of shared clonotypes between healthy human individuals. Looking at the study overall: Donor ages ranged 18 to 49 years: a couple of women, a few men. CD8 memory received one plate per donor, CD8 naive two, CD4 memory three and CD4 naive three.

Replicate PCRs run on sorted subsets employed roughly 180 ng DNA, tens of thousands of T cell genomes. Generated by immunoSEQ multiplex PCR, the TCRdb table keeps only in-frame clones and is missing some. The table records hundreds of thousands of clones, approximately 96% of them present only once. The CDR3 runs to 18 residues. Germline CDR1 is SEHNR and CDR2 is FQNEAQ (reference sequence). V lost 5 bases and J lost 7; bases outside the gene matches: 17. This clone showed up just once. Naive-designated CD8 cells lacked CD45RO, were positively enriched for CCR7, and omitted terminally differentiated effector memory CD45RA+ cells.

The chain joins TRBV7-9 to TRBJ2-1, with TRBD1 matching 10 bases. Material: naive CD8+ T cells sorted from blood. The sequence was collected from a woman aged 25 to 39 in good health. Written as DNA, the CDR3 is TGTGCCAGCAGCCCGAAGTCAGACCTGGACAGGGGGATAAATGAGCAGTTCTTC. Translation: CASSPKSDLDRGINEQFF.